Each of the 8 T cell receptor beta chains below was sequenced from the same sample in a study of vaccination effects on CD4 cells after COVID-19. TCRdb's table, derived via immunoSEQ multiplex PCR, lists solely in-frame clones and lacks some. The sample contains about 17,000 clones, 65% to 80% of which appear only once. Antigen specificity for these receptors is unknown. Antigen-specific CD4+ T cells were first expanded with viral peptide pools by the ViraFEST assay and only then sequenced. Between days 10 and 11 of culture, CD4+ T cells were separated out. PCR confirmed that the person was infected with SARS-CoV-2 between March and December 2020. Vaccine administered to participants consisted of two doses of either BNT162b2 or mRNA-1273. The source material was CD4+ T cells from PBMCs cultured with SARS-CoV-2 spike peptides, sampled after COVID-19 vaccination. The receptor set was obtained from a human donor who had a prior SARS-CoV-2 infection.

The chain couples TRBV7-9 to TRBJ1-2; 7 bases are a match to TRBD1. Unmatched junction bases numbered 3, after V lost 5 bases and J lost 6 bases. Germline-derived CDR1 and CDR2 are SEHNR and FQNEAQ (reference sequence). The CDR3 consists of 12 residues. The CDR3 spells CASSPQGDGYTF. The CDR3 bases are TGTGCCAGCAGCCCTCAGGGGGATGGCTACACCTTC.

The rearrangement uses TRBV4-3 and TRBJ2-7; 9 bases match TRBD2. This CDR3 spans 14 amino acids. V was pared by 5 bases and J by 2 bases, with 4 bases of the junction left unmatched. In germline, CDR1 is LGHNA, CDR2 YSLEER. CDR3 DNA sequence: TGCGCCAGCAGCAGGGGACTAGCCCCCTACGAGCAGTACTTC. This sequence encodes CASSRGLAPYEQYF.

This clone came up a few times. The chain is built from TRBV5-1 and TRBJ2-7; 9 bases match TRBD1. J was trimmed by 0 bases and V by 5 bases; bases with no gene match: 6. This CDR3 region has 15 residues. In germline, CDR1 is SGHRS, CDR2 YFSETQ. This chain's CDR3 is CASREDRGISYEQYF. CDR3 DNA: TGCGCCAGCAGGGAAGACAGGGGGATCTCCTACGAGCAGTACTTC.

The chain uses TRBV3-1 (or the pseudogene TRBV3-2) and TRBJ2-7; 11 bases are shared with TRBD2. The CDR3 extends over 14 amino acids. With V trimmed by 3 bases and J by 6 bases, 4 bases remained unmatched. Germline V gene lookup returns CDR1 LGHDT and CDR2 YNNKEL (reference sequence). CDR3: CASSQQTSGSEQYF. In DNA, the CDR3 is TGTGCCAGCAGCCAGCAAACTAGCGGGAGCGAGCAGTACTTC.

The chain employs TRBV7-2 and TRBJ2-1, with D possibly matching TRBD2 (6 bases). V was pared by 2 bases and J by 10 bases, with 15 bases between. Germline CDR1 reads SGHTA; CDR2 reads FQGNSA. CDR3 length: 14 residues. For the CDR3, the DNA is TGTGCCAGCAGCTTACGCCGGGAGTACATCGAGCAGTTCTTC. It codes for CASSLRREYIEQFF.

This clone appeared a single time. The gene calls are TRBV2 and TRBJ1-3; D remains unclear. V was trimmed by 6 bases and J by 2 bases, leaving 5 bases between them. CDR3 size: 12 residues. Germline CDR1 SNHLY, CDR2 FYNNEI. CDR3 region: CASRAAGNTIYF. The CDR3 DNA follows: TGTGCCAGCAGGGCCGCTGGAAACACCATATATTTT.

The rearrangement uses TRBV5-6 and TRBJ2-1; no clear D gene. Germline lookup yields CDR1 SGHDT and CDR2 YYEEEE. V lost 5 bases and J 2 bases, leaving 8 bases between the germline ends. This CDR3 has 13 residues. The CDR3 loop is CASSFRAYNEQFF. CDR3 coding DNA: TGTGCCAGCAGTTTTAGGGCCTACAATGAGCAGTTCTTC. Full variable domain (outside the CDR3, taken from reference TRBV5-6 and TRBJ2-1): DAGVTQSPTHLIKTRGQQVTLRCSPKSGHDTVSWYQQALGQGPQFIFQYYEEEERQRGNFPDRFSGHQFPNYSSELNVNALLLGDSALYLCASSFRAYNEQFFGPGTRLTVL.

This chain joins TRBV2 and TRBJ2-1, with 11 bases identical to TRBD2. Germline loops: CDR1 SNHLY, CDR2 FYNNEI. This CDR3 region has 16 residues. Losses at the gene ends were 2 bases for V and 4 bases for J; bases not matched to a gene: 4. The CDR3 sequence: CASSEYSGRAYNEQFF. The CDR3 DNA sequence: TGTGCCAGCAGTGAATATAGCGGGAGGGCTTACAATGAGCAGTTCTTC. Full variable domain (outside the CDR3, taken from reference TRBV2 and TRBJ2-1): EPEVTQTPSHQVTQMGQEVILRCVPISNHLYFYWYRQILGQKVEFLVSFYNNEISEKSEIFDDQFSVERPDGSNFTLKIRSTKLEDSAMYFCASSEYSGRAYNEQFFGPGTRLTVL.